A single sample is the source of the 30 T cell receptor beta chains below, sequenced in a study of T cell changes during pregnancy in multiple sclerosis. The assay was immunoSEQ multiplex PCR, and TCRdb's table has in-frame clones only and misses some. The sample has about 75,000 clones, 90% to 95% seen once; the top ten hold less than 0.15%. Sequenced material: CD4+ T cells from peripheral blood mononuclear cells, taken after pregnancy. Receptors were obtained from a female donor with multiple sclerosis, enrolled in a pregnancy study.

This sequence joins TRBV7-2 and TRBJ2-7, with 8 bases that match TRBD1. Germline CDR1 and CDR2: SGHTA and FQGNSA. The CDR3 extends over 13 amino acids. V trimming: 6 bases; J trimming: 2 bases; junction bases outside the gene matches: 3. The CDR3 region has the DNA TGTGCCAGCAGGCGGACAGGGCCCTACGAGCAGTACTTC. Translation: CASRRTGPYEQYF.

V usage is TRBV20-1 and J usage is TRBJ2-7, with D hard to call. V was clipped by 6 bases and J by 3 bases, with 6 bases between them. The CDR3 runs 10 residues. Germline-derived CDR1 and CDR2 are DFQATT and SNEGSKA (reference sequence). CDR3 amino acids: CSAGSYEQYF. The CDR3 DNA is TGCAGTGCGGGCAGCTACGAGCAGTACTTC.

This chain uses TRBV4-1 with TRBJ2-7, with TRBD2 as a possible D gene (6 bases). The CDR3 is made up of 14 amino acids. Trimming left V 0 bases short and J 8 bases short, with 14 bases between. Per germline, CDR1 MGHRA and CDR2 YSYEKL. CDR3 region: CASSQERLRGKQYF. In DNA form, the CDR3 reads TGCGCCAGCAGCCAAGAACGGTTGCGGGGTAAGCAGTACTTC.

In this sample, this clone turned up a few times. For the CDR3, the DNA is TGTGCCAGCTCACCACCGGTTGTAGTCGGAAACACCATATATTTT. As protein: CASSPPVVVGNTIYF. The V gene is TRBV18, the J gene TRBJ1-3; D not resolved. The CDR3 loop spans 15 amino acids. Between the trimmed V and J ends, which lost 0 bases and 4 bases, there was a span of 10 bases. The germline V gene has CDR1 KGHSH and CDR2 LQKENI.

As to this clone: One end of the junction is discordant with germline, which a read error may explain. CDR3: CASSLLTGTGAYNEQFF. The CDR3 DNA is TGTGCTAGCAGCTTACTCACCGGGACAGGGGCTTACAATGAGCAGTTCTTC. The chain links TRBV7-7 to TRBJ2-1, with 10 bases identical to TRBD1. This CDR3 spans 17 amino acids. Germline V gene lookup returns CDR1 SSHAT and CDR2 FNYEAQ (reference sequence).

The chain has TRBV5-4 and TRBJ2-2; 11 bases are a match to TRBD1. Germline V gene sequence: CDR1 SGHNT, CDR2 YYREEE (reference sequence). After removal of 2 bases from V and 6 bases from J, the junction contained 3 bases not matched to a gene. This CDR3 region has 15 residues. The CDR3 sequence is CASSLPGQGAGELFF. The CDR3 nucleotides are TGTGCCAGCAGCTTACCGGGACAGGGGGCCGGGGAGCTGTTTTTT.

In DNA, the CDR3 is TGTGCCAGCAGTCTCTGGACAGGGAGCGGGTATAATGAGCAGTTCTTC. It is translated as CASSLWTGSGYNEQFF. The rearrangement links TRBV28 to TRBJ2-1; 8 nucleotides match TRBD1. With 5 bases clipped from V and 7 bases from J, the junction kept 13 bases outside the gene matches. CDR3 length: 16 residues. The germline V gene has CDR1 MDHEN and CDR2 SYDVKM.

The rearrangement joins TRBV28 to TRBJ1-2; no clear D gene. The CDR3 has 13 residues. Deletions cut 3 bases from V and 0 bases from J, with 5 bases between. CDR1 MDHEN and CDR2 SYDVKM come from the germline V gene. This CDR3 is CASSFSTNYGYTF. In nucleotides, the CDR3 is TGTGCCAGCAGTTTTTCAACTAACTATGGCTACACCTTC.

The V gene is TRBV2, the J gene TRBJ1-3, with D uncertain. CDR1 is SNHLY, CDR2 FYNNEI, per germline. V lost 3 bases, J lost 0 bases, and 6 bases lay in between. The CDR3 has 14 amino acids. For the CDR3, the DNA is TGTGCCAGCAGTGATCCTAACTCTGGAAACACCATATATTTT. This codes for CASSDPNSGNTIYF.

The chain has TRBV15 and TRBJ2-3; TRBD2 might be the D (7 bases). In germline, CDR1 is LNHNV, CDR2 YYDKDF (reference sequence). The V end lost 3 bases, the J end lost 1 base, and 20 bases lay between the germline ends. The CDR3 totals 18 residues. The CDR3 sequence is CATSSTQGRDVGTDTQYF. CDR3 in DNA: TGTGCCACCAGCAGTACCCAGGGGAGGGATGTGGGCACAGATACGCAGTATTTT.

The gene calls are TRBV6-4 and TRBJ2-3; D not resolved. The germline V gene encodes CDR1 MRHNA and CDR2 SNTAGT. Trimming shortened V by 2 bases and J by 5 bases, and 8 bases separated the two germline ends. The CDR3 sequence is 13 residues long. In nucleotides, the CDR3 is TGTGCCAGCAGTGACAGGCGCGGAGATACGCAGTATTTT. Protein sequence: CASSDRRGDTQYF.

The V call is TRBV19, the J call TRBJ2-5; D is ambiguous. Germline values: CDR1 LNHDA, CDR2 SQIVND (reference sequence). The CDR3 runs to 13 residues. V lost 4 bases and J lost 4, with 10 bases in between. The CDR3 loop is CASSTGLVETQYF. CDR3 nucleotides: TGTGCCAGTAGTACCGGTCTAGTAGAGACCCAGTACTTC.

The DNA for the CDR3 is TGTGCCAGCAGCGTAGGGGCCCGGGCGGCGGGCTATGGCTACACCTTC. Protein product: CASSVGARAAGYGYTF. This chain uses TRBV9 with TRBJ1-2; no definite D call. With 0 bases removed from V and 4 bases from J, the gap between germline ends came to 16 bases. CDR1 is SGDLS, CDR2 YYNGEE, per germline. The CDR3 extends over 16 amino acids.

This rearrangement joins TRBV29-1 to TRBJ2-5; a weak D match, TRBD1 (5 bases). This CDR3 has 12 amino acids. V was cut by 8 bases and J by 2 bases, with 12 bases left in between. CDR1 is SQVTM and CDR2 is ANQGSEA in the germline V gene. CDR3 sequence reads: CSFLTEQETQYF. The CDR3 nucleotides are TGCAGCTTTTTGACAGAGCAAGAGACCCAGTACTTC.

The chain uses TRBV29-1 and TRBJ2-2, with a tentative D call TRBD2 (6 bases). The V and J ends lost 3 bases and 5 bases respectively, with 13 bases between them. The CDR3 length is 14 residues. Germline CDR1 reads SQVTM; CDR2 reads ANQGSEA. The CDR3 loop reads CSVDEGGGTGELFF. CDR3 DNA: TGCAGCGTTGACGAGGGAGGAGGGACCGGGGAGCTGTTTTTT.

This CDR3 reads CASSQASGRYTGELFF. The CDR3 nucleotides read TGTGCCAGCAGCCAAGCTAGCGGGAGGTACACCGGGGAGCTGTTTTTT. The chain couples TRBV28 to TRBJ2-2, with 11 bases matching TRBD2. After removal of 6 bases from V and 3 bases from J, the junction contained 6 bases not matched to a gene. The germline CDR1 and CDR2 sequences are MDHEN and SYDVKM. This CDR3 is built from 16 residues.

The chain recombines TRBV5-1 with TRBJ2-7; D is possibly TRBD1 (6 bases). The CDR3 runs 13 residues. Trimming pared 4 bases from V and 6 bases from J, leaving 14 bases between. Germline V gene lookup returns CDR1 SGHRS and CDR2 YFSETQ. The DNA of the CDR3 is TGCGCCAGCAGCGGTAACAGAGGGGGCGAGCAGTACTTC. Translation gives CASSGNRGGEQYF.

The rearrangement links TRBV7-9 to TRBJ2-5; a possible D gene is TRBD1 (6 bases). Trimming cost V 1 base and J 7 bases, with 16 bases left between them. CDR3 size: 15 residues. CDR1 SEHNR and CDR2 FQNEAQ come from the germline V gene (reference sequence). CDR3: CASSLGGGRVVTQYF. The CDR3 bases are TGTGCCAGCAGCTTAGGTGGGGGCAGGGTCGTGACCCAGTACTTC.

The chain carries TRBV9 and TRBJ1-1; 7 bases line up with TRBD1. V shed 3 bases, J shed 3 bases, and the junction held 8 bases outside the gene matches. This CDR3 is 15 amino acids long. Per the germline V gene, CDR1 is SGDLS and CDR2 is YYNGEE. The CDR3 DNA is TGTGCCAGCAGCGAGATCAGGGGGGTTTACACTGAAGCTTTCTTT. Amino acid sequence: CASSEIRGVYTEAFF.

This clone was observed once. This chain uses TRBV4-1 with TRBJ1-4; D gene uncertain. The V gene's germline CDR1 is MGHRA and CDR2 YSYEKL. Trimming shortened V by 0 bases and J by 4 bases, and 9 bases separated the two germline ends. This CDR3 is built from 15 residues. This CDR3 reads CASSQDEINNEKLFF. In nucleotides, the CDR3 is TGCGCCAGCAGCCAAGATGAGATCAATAATGAAAAACTGTTTTTT.

The V call is TRBV6-5, the J call TRBJ2-1; D may be TRBD2 (5 bases). The CDR3 spans 14 residues. V was trimmed by 2 bases and J by 5 bases, leaving 10 bases between them. From germline, CDR1 is MNHEY and CDR2 SVGAGI. In DNA, the CDR3 is TGTGCCAGCAGTTACCGCGGGTACCACAATGAGCAGTTCTTC. This sequence encodes CASSYRGYHNEQFF.

The CDR3 loop is CASSGRAGVRNTIYF. CDR3 in DNA: TGTGCCAGCAGTGGAAGGGCAGGGGTCAGAAACACCATATATTTT. The V and J genes are TRBV2 and TRBJ1-3; D may be TRBD1 (6 bases). The ends were cut back, 4 bases at V and 5 bases at J, with 15 bases in the middle. CDR1 SNHLY and CDR2 FYNNEI come from the germline V gene. This CDR3 is 15 amino acids long.

The chain has TRBV15 and TRBJ2-2; 7 bases fit TRBD2. With V trimmed by 3 bases and J by 2 bases, 6 bases remained unmatched. The CDR3 spans 16 residues. Germline V gene lookup returns CDR1 LNHNV and CDR2 YYDKDF (reference sequence). Here the CDR3 reads CATSSPLAANTGELFF. CDR3 DNA sequence: TGTGCCACCAGCAGCCCTCTAGCGGCAAACACCGGGGAGCTGTTTTTT.

The chain has TRBV11-2 and TRBJ2-1; 7 nucleotides line up with TRBD2. The CDR3 spans 14 residues. From germline, CDR1 is SGHAT and CDR2 FQNNGV. The junction had 6 bases not matched to a gene; V was cut back by 5 bases and J by 5 bases. CDR3 DNA: TGTGCCAGCAGCCGACTAGCTCCAGACAATGAGCAGTTCTTC. Its translation is CASSRLAPDNEQFF.

There are a few counts of this clone. This chain connects TRBV19 to TRBJ1-4; TRBD1 is a possible D gene (5 bases). The germline CDR1 and CDR2 sequences are LNHDA and SQIVND (reference sequence). The CDR3 is made up of 14 amino acids. V gave up 3 bases and J gave up 4 bases, with 9 bases separating them. CDR3: CASSISQVNEKLFF. The CDR3 DNA reads TGTGCCAGTAGTATTTCACAGGTTAATGAAAAACTGTTTTTT.

The chain's CDR3 is CASSLIGGQNYGYTF. In nucleotides, the CDR3 is TGCGCCAGCAGCTTGATTGGGGGCCAGAACTATGGCTACACCTTC. The genes are TRBV5-1 and TRBJ1-2, with D possibly matching TRBD1 (6 bases). Germline CDR1 is SGHRS and CDR2 is YFSETQ. The CDR3 sequence is 15 residues long. V lost 1 base, J lost 2 bases, and 12 bases lay in between.

The chain links TRBV9 to TRBJ2-7; a weak D match, TRBD2 (6 bases). The CDR3 covers 15 residues. Looked up from germline, CDR1 is SGDLS and CDR2 is YYNGEE. The V gene lost 3 bases and the J gene lost 2 bases, with 15 bases spanning the gap. The CDR3 spells CASSARGTLTYEQYF. Written as DNA, the CDR3 is TGTGCCAGCAGCGCCCGCGGGACGTTGACCTACGAGCAGTACTTC.

The J gene is TRBJ2-5, the V gene TRBV7-2, with TRBD1 matching over 9 bases. The germline CDR1 and CDR2 sequences are SGHTA and FQGNSA. The CDR3 covers 16 residues. V dropped 5 bases and J dropped 5; count of bases not matched to a gene: 12. CDR3 DNA: TGTGCCAGCAGCCTCGGGACAGGGAAAGTCCAGGAGACCCAGTACTTC. This gives the protein CASSLGTGKVQETQYF.

The rearrangement uses TRBV27 and TRBJ1-1; 7 nucleotides align to TRBD1. Germline assignment: CDR1 MNHEY and CDR2 SMNVEV (reference sequence). The CDR3 has 14 amino acids. The trim removed 5 bases at V and 1 base at J, leaving 4 bases unmatched. This CDR3 reads CASSPGQPNTEAFF. Written as DNA, the CDR3 is TGTGCCAGCAGTCCGGGACAGCCGAACACTGAAGCTTTCTTT.

The chain recombines TRBV5-1 with TRBJ2-1; D perhaps matches TRBD2 (5 bases). CDR1 and CDR2 from the germline V gene are SGHRS and YFSETQ. The CDR3 is 14 amino acids. Trimming stripped 1 base from V and 1 base from J, with 6 bases between. DNA of the CDR3: TGCGCCAGCAGCTTGAGCGGATCCTACAATGAGCAGTTCTTC. Translation: CASSLSGSYNEQFF.